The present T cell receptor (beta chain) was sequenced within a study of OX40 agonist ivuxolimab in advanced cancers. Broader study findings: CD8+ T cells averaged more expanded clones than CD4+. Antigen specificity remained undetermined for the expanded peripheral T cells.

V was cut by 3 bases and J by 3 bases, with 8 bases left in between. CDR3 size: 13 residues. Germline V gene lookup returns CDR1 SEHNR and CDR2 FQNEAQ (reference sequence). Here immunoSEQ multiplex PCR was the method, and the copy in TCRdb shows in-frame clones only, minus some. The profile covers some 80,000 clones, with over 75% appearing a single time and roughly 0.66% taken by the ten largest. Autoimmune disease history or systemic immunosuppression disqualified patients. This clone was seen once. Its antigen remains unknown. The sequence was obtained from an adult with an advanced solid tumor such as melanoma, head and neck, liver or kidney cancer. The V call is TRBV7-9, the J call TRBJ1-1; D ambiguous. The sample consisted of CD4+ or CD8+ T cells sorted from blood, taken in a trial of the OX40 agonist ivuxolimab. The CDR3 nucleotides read TGTGCCAGCAGCTTTGGGCTGTACACTGAAGCTTTCTTT. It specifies CASSFGLYTEAFF.